This TCR beta chain was retrieved from a study of T cells in Graves' hyperthyroidism and ophthalmopathy. Ophthalmopathy patients had Clinical Activity Score at least 3, NOSPECS grade at least 4, duration under 3 months. With V trimmed by 1 base and J by 7 bases, 13 bases remained unmatched. The CDR3 extends over 18 amino acids. Germline CDR1 reads SGHTA; CDR2 reads FQGNSA. Amplified TCR beta CDR3 regions came from RNA transcripts. A first-round RT-PCR of the TCR CDR3 used the HTBI primer set. Each CDR3 protein is one row after TCRdb ran MiXCR on the multiplex PCR reads. The profile shows roughly 280,000 distinct CDR3 sequences, around 22% of them singletons.

What was sequenced was blood. This TCR derives from a man under 40 with Graves' ophthalmopathy. The chain uses TRBV7-2 and TRBJ2-1; 10 nucleotides line up with TRBD2. CDR3 sequence: CASSLVGVGSGGLNEQFF. The DNA of the CDR3 is TGTGCCAGCAGCTTAGTTGGCGTTGGTAGCGGGGGGCTGAATGAGCAGTTCTTC.